The rows below give T cell receptor beta chains drawn from one sample of a study of blood T cell dynamics during melanoma immunotherapy. Only in-frame clones appear in the TCRdb table, and some are missing; sequencing was by immunoSEQ multiplex PCR. The profile shows more than 15,000 clones, around 83% of them singletons. The source material was blood, sampled from a patient treated with checkpoint blockade. The receptors derive from a human donor with melanoma. Each CDR3 is given with its conserved first and last residue. Each record gives: J gene, D gene, CDR3 length, V gene, clone size, CDR3 DNA, CDR3 protein. The D gene is left open where the match is weak. Size tells how often a clone was seen (once, few, many) or the class of an expanded clone, and some rows leave it out.

j_gene: TRBJ2-5
d_gene: TRBD1
len: 15
v_gene: TRBV5-5
abundance: .
CDR3nt: TGTGCCAGCAGCTACGGGACAGGGGGCCAAGAGACCCAGTACTTC
CDR3aa: CASSYGTGGQETQYF

j_gene: TRBJ2-1
d_gene: .
len: 15
v_gene: TRBV4-1
abundance: .
CDR3nt: TGCGCCAGCAGCCAAGATGTCGGGACCTACAATGAGCAGTTCTTC
CDR3aa: CASSQDVGTYNEQFF

j_gene: TRBJ2-2
d_gene: TRBD2
len: 14
v_gene: TRBV19
abundance: .
CDR3nt: TGTGCCAGTAGGAAACGGGGGGGAACCGGGGAGCTGTTTTTT
CDR3aa: CASRKRGGTGELFF

j_gene: TRBJ1-6
d_gene: .
len: 18
v_gene: TRBV1
abundance: .
CDR3nt: TGCACCAGCAGCCAATTACAAAGCAGGAGCTCCTATAATTCACCCCTCCACTTT
CDR3aa: CTSSQLQSRSSYNSPLHF

j_gene: TRBJ1-2
d_gene: .
len: 12
v_gene: TRBV10-3
abundance: .
CDR3nt: TGTGCCGCCACGGACGGACGGCTTGGCTACACCTTC
CDR3aa: CAATDGRLGYTF

j_gene: TRBJ2-3
d_gene: .
len: 14
v_gene: TRBV6-4
abundance: large
CDR3nt: TGTGCCAGCAGTGACGGGACTAGCACAGATACGCAGTATTTT
CDR3aa: CASSDGTSTDTQYF

j_gene: TRBJ2-1
d_gene: .
len: 12
v_gene: TRBV7-3
abundance: .
CDR3nt: TGTGCCAGCAGCTCAATTCTCGGGGAGCAGTTCTTC
CDR3aa: CASSSILGEQFF

j_gene: TRBJ1-1
d_gene: .
len: 14
v_gene: TRBV28
abundance: .
CDR3nt: TGTGCCAGCAGTCCGGGGGATTTGAACACTGAAGCTTTCTTT
CDR3aa: CASSPGDLNTEAFF

j_gene: TRBJ1-1
d_gene: .
len: 12
v_gene: TRBV29-1
abundance: few
CDR3nt: TGCAGCGTCCAGAAAGCGAACACTGAAGCTTTCTTT
CDR3aa: CSVQKANTEAFF

j_gene: TRBJ2-2
d_gene: .
len: 12
v_gene: TRBV30
abundance: .
CDR3nt: TGTGCCTGGAGTGCGGCCGACGGGGAGCTGTTTTTT
CDR3aa: CAWSAADGELFF

j_gene: TRBJ2-7
d_gene: .
len: 13
v_gene: TRBV30
abundance: .
CDR3nt: TGTGCCTGGAGTGTCCCTACACTTGGGGAGCAGTACTTC
CDR3aa: CAWSVPTLGEQYF

j_gene: TRBJ2-3
d_gene: TRBD2
len: 15
v_gene: TRBV2
abundance: .
CDR3nt: TGTGCCAGCAGGGAACTAGCGCTGGTCACAGATACGCAGTATTTT
CDR3aa: CASRELALVTDTQYF

j_gene: TRBJ2-1
d_gene: TRBD2
len: 14
v_gene: TRBV6-4
abundance: few
CDR3nt: TGTGCCAGCAGTGTCCTAGCGGAGCACAATGAGCAGTTCTTC
CDR3aa: CASSVLAEHNEQFF

j_gene: TRBJ2-3
d_gene: .
len: 14
v_gene: TRBV5-1
abundance: .
CDR3nt: TGCGCCAGCAGCTTGGTAGCAGGGGGGGATACGCAGTATTTT
CDR3aa: CASSLVAGGDTQYF